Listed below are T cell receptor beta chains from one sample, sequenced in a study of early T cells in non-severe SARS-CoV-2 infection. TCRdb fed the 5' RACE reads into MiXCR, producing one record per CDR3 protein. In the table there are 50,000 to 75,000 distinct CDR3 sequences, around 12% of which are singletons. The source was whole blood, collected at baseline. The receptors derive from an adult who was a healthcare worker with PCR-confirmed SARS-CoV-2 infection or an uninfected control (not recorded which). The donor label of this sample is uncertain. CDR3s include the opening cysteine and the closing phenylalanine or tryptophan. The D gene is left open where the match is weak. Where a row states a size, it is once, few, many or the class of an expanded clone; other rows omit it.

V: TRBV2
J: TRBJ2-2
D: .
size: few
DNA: TGTGCCAGCATTACCGATGGGATCCCGAACACCGGGGAGCTGTTTTTT
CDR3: CASITDGIPNTGELFF

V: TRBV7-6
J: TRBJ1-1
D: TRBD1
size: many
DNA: TGTGCCAGCAGCTCCAGACAGGGGGTCACTGAAGCTTTCTTT
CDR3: CASSSRQGVTEAFF

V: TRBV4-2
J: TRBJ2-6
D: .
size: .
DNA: TGTGCCAGCAGCCAAAAGGGGGTACAGGGCTCTGGGGCCAACGTCCTGACTTTC
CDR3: CASSQKGVQGSGANVLTF

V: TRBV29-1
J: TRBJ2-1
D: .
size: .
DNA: TGCAGCGTTGAACGGCCCTACAATGAGCAGTTCTTC
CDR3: CSVERPYNEQFF

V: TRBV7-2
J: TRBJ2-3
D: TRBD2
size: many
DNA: TGTGCCAGCAGCTCATTGTGGGGGGGAGGCACAGATACGCAGTATTTT
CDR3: CASSSLWGGGTDTQYF

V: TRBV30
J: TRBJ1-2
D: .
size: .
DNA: TGTGCCTGGACCGCGAACTATGGCTACACCTTC
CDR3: CAWTANYGYTF

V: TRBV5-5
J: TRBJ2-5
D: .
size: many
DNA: TGTGCCAGCAGCTTGCGGGACATGGAATGGGAGACCCAGTACTTC
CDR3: CASSLRDMEWETQYF

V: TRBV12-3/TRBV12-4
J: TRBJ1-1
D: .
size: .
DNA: TGTGCCAGCAGTCCCCGCCAGGCCTCCGAAGCTTTCTTT
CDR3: CASSPRQASEAFF

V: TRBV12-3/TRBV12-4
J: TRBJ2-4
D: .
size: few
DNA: TGTGCCAGCAGCGCAGGGGAAGGGTTCAAAAACATTCAGTACTTC
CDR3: CASSAGEGFKNIQYF

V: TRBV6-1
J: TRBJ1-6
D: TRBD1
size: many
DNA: TGTGCCTGCAGGTGGCAGGGGGCTTCACCCCTCCACTTT
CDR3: CACRWQGASPLHF

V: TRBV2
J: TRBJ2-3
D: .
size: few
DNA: TGTGCCAGCAGAGACCTCACAGATACGCAGTATTTT
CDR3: CASRDLTDTQYF

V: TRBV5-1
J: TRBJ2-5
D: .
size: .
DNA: TGCGCCAGCAGCGAGTTTTTGGAGACCCAGTACTTC
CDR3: CASSEFLETQYF